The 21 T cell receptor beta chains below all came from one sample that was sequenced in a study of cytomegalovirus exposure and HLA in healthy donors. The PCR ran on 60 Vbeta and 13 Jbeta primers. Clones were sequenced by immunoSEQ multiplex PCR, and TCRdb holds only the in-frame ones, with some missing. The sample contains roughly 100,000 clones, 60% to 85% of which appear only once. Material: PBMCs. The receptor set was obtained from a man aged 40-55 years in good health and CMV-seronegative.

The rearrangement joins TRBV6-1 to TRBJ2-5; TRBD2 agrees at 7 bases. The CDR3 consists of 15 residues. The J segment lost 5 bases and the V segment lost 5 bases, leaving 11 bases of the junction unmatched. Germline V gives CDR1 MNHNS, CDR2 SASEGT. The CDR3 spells CASSSSRDYGETQYF. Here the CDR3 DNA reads TGTGCCAGCAGTTCTTCCCGGGACTATGGGGAGACCCAGTACTTC.

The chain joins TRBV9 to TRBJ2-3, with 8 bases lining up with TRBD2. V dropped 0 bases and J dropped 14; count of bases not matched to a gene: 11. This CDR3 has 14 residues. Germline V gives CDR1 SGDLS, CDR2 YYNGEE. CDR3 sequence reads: CASSVESSGRLSYF. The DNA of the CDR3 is TGTGCCAGCAGCGTAGAATCTAGCGGGCGGTTGTCGTATTTT.

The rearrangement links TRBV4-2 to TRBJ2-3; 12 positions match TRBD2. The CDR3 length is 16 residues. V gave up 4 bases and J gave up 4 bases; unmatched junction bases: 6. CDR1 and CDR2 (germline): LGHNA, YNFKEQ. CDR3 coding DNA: TGTGCCAGCAGCCCGCTACTAGCGGGAGGCGCAGATACGCAGTATTTT. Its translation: CASSPLLAGGADTQYF.

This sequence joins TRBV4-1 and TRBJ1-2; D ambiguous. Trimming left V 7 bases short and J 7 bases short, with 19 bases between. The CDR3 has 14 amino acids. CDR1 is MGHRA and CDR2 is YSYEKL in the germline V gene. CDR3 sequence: CASTKGGSMGGYTF. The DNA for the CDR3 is TGCGCCAGCACCAAAGGCGGGTCGATGGGTGGCTACACCTTC.

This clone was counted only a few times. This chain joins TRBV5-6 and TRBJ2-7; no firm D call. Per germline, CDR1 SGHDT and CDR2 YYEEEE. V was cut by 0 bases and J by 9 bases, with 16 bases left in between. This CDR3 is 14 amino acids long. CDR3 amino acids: CASSLARNLRGQYF. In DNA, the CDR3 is TGTGCCAGCAGCTTGGCTCGGAACCTACGAGGGCAGTACTTC.

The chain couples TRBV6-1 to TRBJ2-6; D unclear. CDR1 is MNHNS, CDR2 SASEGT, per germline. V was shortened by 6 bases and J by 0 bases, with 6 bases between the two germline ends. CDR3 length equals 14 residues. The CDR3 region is CASSRASGANVLTF. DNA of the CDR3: TGTGCCAGCAGCCGAGCCTCTGGGGCCAACGTCCTGACTTTC.

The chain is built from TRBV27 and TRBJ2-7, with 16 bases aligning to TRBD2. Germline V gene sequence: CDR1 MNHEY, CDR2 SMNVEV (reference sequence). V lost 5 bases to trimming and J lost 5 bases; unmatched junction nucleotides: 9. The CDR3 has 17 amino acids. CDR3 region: CASSGTSGRALVDEQYF. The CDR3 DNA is TGTGCCAGCAGTGGGACTAGCGGGAGGGCCTTAGTAGACGAGCAGTACTTC.

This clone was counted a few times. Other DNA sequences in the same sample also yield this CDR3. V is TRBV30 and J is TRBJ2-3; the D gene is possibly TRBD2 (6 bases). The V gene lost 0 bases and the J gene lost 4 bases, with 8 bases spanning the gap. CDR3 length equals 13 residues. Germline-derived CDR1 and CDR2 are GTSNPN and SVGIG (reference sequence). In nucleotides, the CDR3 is TGTGCCTGGAGTGTACGACTAGCAGATACGCAGTATTTT. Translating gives CAWSVRLADTQYF.

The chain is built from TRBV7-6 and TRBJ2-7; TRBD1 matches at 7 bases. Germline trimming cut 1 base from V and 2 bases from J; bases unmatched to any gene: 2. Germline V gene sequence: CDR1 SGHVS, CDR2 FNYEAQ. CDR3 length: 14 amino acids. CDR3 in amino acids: CASSLVGTAYEQYF. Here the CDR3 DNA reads TGTGCCAGCAGCTTAGTCGGGACAGCCTACGAGCAGTACTTC.

This chain's CDR3 is CASSQGEGSYEQYF. The CDR3, as DNA: TGCGCCAGCAGCCAAGGGGAGGGGTCCTACGAGCAGTACTTC. J is TRBJ2-7 and V is TRBV4-1; 7 positions agree with TRBD2. V trimming: 1 base; J trimming: 1 base; junction bases outside the gene matches: 1. CDR1 and CDR2 (germline): MGHRA, YSYEKL. The CDR3 has 14 residues.

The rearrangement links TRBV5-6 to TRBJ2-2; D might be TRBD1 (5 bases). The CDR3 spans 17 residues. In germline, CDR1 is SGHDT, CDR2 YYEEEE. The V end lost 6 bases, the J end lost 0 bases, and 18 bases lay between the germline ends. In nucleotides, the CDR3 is TGTGCCAGCAATAATTTACTCCGGACAACGAACACCGGGGAGCTGTTTTTT. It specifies CASNNLLRTTNTGELFF.

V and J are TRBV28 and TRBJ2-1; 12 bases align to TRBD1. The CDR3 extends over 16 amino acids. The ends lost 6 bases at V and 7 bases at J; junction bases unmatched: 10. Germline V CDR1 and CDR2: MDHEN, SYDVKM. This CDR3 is CASRVRGTGGLNEQFF. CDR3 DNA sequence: TGTGCCAGCAGGGTCAGAGGGACAGGGGGCTTAAATGAGCAGTTCTTC.

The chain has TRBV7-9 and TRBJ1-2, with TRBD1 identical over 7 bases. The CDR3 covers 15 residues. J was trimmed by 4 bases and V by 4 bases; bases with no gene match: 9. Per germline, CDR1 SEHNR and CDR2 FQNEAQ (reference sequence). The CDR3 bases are TGTGCCAGCAGCTCGAGACAGGGAACCTTCTATGGCTACACCTTC. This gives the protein CASSSRQGTFYGYTF. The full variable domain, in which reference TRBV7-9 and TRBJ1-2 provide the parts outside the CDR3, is DTGVSQNPRHKITKRGQNVTFRCDPISEHNRLYWYRQTLGQGPEFLTYFQNEAQLEKSRLLSDRFSAERPKGSFSTLEIQRTEQGDSAMYLCASSSRQGTFYGYTFGSGTRLTVV.

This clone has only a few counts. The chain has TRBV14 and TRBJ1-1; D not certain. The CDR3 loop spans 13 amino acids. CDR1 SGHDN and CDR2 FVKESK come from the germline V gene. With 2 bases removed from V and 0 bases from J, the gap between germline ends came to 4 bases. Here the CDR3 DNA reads TGTGCCAGCAGCCAATACATGAACACTGAAGCTTTCTTT. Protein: CASSQYMNTEAFF.

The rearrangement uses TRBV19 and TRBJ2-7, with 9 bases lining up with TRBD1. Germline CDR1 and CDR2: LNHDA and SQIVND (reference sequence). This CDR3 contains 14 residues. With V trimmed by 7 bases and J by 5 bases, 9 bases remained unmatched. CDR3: CASTPGTGLNEQYF. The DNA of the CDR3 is TGTGCCAGTACCCCCGGGACAGGGTTGAACGAGCAGTACTTC.

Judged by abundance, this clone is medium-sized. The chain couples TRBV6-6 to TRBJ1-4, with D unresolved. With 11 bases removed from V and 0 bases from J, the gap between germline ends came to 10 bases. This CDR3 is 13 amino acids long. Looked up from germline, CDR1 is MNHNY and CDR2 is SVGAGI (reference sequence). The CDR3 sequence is CAGRGATNEKLFF. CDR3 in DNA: TGTGCCGGACGGGGTGCAACTAATGAAAAACTGTTTTTT.

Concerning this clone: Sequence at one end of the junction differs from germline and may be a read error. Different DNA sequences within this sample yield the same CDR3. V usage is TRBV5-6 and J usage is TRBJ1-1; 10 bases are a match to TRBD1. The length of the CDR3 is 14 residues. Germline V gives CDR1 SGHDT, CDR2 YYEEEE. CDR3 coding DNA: TGTGCCAGCAGCCCGGGACAGGGGCCCACTGAGGCTTTCTTT. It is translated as CASSPGQGPTEAFF.

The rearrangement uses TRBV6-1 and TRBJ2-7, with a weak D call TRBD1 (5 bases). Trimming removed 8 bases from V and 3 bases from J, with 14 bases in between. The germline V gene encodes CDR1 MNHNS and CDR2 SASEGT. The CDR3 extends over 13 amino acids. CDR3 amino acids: CASGKGQFYEQYF. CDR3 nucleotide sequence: TGTGCCAGCGGAAAGGGGCAGTTCTACGAGCAGTACTTC.

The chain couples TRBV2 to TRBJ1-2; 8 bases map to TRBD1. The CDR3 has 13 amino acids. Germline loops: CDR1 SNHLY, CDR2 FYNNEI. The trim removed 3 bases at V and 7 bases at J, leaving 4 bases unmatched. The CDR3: CASSETGVAGYTF. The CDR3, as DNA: TGTGCCAGCAGTGAGACAGGGGTTGCTGGCTACACCTTC.

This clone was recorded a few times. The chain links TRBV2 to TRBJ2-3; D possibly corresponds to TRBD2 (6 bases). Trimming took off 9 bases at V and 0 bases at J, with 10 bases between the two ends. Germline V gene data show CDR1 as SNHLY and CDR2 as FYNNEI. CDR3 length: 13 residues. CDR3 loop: CASTGTSTDTQYF. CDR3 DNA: TGTGCCAGTACCGGGACTAGCACAGATACGCAGTATTTT.

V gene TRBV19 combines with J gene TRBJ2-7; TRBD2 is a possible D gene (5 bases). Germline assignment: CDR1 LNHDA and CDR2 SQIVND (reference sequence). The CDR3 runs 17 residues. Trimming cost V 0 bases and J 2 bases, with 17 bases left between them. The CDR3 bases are TGTGCCAGTAGTATAGAACATCGTCGGGGAATGACCTACGAGCAGTACTTC. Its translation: CASSIEHRRGMTYEQYF.